This passage covers 15 T cell receptor beta chains from one sample sequenced in a study of cytomegalovirus exposure and HLA in healthy donors. Primers: 60 Vbeta forward and 13 Jbeta reverse. Here immunoSEQ multiplex PCR was the method, and the copy in TCRdb shows in-frame clones only, minus some. The repertoire holds 120,000 to 150,000 clones, with nearly 80% as singletons. What was sequenced was PBMCs. These TCRs come from a man aged 40-49 years in good health and CMV-seropositive.

This sequence joins TRBV19 and TRBJ1-2, with D tentatively TRBD1 (5 bases). The CDR3 spans 17 residues. Germline loops: CDR1 LNHDA, CDR2 SQIVND (reference sequence). The ends were cut back, 2 bases at V and 5 bases at J, with 21 bases in the middle. The CDR3 reads CASSIYAGKVDRYGYTF. The CDR3 region has the DNA TGTGCCAGTAGTATATATGCAGGGAAAGTAGATCGGTATGGCTACACCTTC.

V and J are TRBV27 and TRBJ1-2; D is unclear. This CDR3 spans 17 amino acids. V lost 0 bases and J lost 3, with 17 bases in between. Germline V lookup: CDR1 MNHEY, CDR2 SMNVEV (reference sequence). The CDR3 here is CASSLSLEGLIYYGYTF. In DNA, the CDR3 is TGTGCCAGCAGTTTATCGCTGGAGGGTCTAATATACTATGGCTACACCTTC.

CDR3: CASSAEDMASYEQYF. DNA for the CDR3: TGTGCCAGCAGCGCCGAGGACATGGCCTCCTACGAGCAGTACTTC. This sequence joins TRBV7-6 and TRBJ2-7; a weak D match, TRBD1 (5 bases). Germline V gene sequence: CDR1 SGHVS, CDR2 FNYEAQ. This CDR3 spans 15 amino acids. With 5 bases removed from V and 0 bases from J, the gap between germline ends came to 14 bases.

The chain carries TRBV6-5 and TRBJ1-2; 10 bases agree with TRBD1. V was pared by 1 base and J by 5 bases, with 7 bases of the junction left unmatched. In germline, CDR1 is MNHEY, CDR2 SVGAGI. This CDR3 comprises 16 residues. The CDR3 DNA is TGTGCCAGCAGTTACTGGGTGGACAGGGGGTTTTATGGCTACACCTTC. It specifies CASSYWVDRGFYGYTF.

The chain joins TRBV18 to TRBJ2-3, with 9 positions matching TRBD2. The CDR3 has 17 amino acids. V gave up 6 bases and J gave up 5 bases; unmatched junction bases: 15. Germline V gives CDR1 KGHSH, CDR2 LQKENI. CDR3 DNA sequence: TGTGCCAGCTCGCTTGAATCTAGCGGGAATGTTCTAGATACGCAGTATTTT. Translated: CASSLESSGNVLDTQYF.

This chain uses TRBV7-9 with TRBJ2-3; TRBD2 agrees at 10 bases. J was trimmed by 3 bases and V by 2 bases; bases with no gene match: 14. Germline V CDR1 and CDR2: SEHNR, FQNEAQ (reference sequence). CDR3 size: 19 residues. CDR3 DNA: TGTGCCAGCAGCTTATCGGATATCAGCGGGAGGGTCCGGACAGATACGCAGTATTTT. Protein: CASSLSDISGRVRTDTQYF.

The genes are TRBV27 and TRBJ1-2, with D unclear. Trimming removed 0 bases from V and 7 bases from J, with 9 bases in between. CDR3 size: 13 residues. CDR1 and CDR2 from the germline V gene are MNHEY and SMNVEV (reference sequence). The CDR3 protein is CASSLSHSRGYTF. CDR3 nucleotide sequence: TGTGCCAGCAGTTTATCCCACAGTCGTGGCTACACCTTC.

The gene calls are TRBV4-1 and TRBJ2-2; TRBD2 agrees at 11 bases. With 4 bases clipped from V and 6 bases from J, the junction kept 16 bases outside the gene matches. The germline V gene has CDR1 MGHRA and CDR2 YSYEKL. The CDR3 sequence is 19 residues long. Here the CDR3 reads CASSRIQLAGEGGAGELFF. CDR3 nucleotides: TGCGCCAGCAGCCGGATCCAACTAGCGGGAGAGGGGGGCGCCGGGGAGCTGTTTTTT.

The DNA of the CDR3 is TGTGCCAGCAGCTTTACGCTAGCGGAGACCGGGGAGCTGTTTTTT. Its protein product is CASSFTLAETGELFF. V gene TRBV5-6 combines with J gene TRBJ2-2, with TRBD2 identical over 7 bases. Trimming cost V 2 bases and J 5 bases; bases outside gene matches: 6. Germline V gene lookup returns CDR1 SGHDT and CDR2 YYEEEE. The CDR3 sequence is 15 residues long.

The rearrangement links TRBV29-1 to TRBJ1-2, with D hard to call. The CDR3 runs 13 residues. CDR1 and CDR2 from the germline V gene are SQVTM and ANQGSEA. The V gene lost 7 bases and the J gene lost 0 bases, with 12 bases spanning the gap. The CDR3 nucleotides read TGCAGCGACACAACCACAGCTAACTATGGCTACACCTTC. Encoded protein: CSDTTTANYGYTF.

The chain uses TRBV11-2 and TRBJ1-1; possible D gene TRBD1, 6 bases. Trimming stripped 0 bases from V and 6 bases from J, with 14 bases between. This CDR3 spans 15 amino acids. Germline-derived CDR1 and CDR2 are SGHAT and FQNNGV. The CDR3 loop is CASSLDLGARPEAFF. The CDR3 DNA is TGTGCCAGCAGCTTAGATCTGGGGGCGCGACCTGAAGCTTTCTTT.

This clone has more than one count but fewer than ten. The rearrangement joins TRBV5-1 to TRBJ2-5; a possible D gene is TRBD1 (5 bases). The ends were cut back, 2 bases at V and 0 bases at J, with 8 bases in the middle. Germline CDR1 SGHRS, CDR2 YFSETQ. The CDR3 loop spans 14 amino acids. This chain's CDR3 is CASSFQGDQETQYF. The CDR3 DNA is TGCGCCAGCAGCTTTCAAGGGGACCAAGAGACCCAGTACTTC.

V gene TRBV6-1 combines with J gene TRBJ2-7; 11 bases agree with TRBD2. This CDR3 contains 13 residues. The trim removed 7 bases at V and 5 bases at J, leaving 4 bases unmatched. CDR1 and CDR2 from the germline V gene are MNHNS and SASEGT. The CDR3 DNA reads TGTGCCAGCACCACTAGCGGGAGCCACGAGCAGTACTTC. Translation gives CASTTSGSHEQYF.

V and J are TRBV5-5 and TRBJ1-1; no clear D. Germline lookup yields CDR1 SGHKS and CDR2 YYEKEE (reference sequence). The CDR3 consists of 16 residues. The V end lost 6 bases, the J end lost 5 bases, and 23 bases lay between the germline ends. DNA of the CDR3: TGTGCCAGCAACTTCCGGGGAGGGTCCGCTTGGACTGAAGCTTTCTTT. Encoded protein: CASNFRGGSAWTEAFF.

The chain links TRBV11-3 to TRBJ2-1; 12 bases map to TRBD2. Unmatched junction bases numbered 3, after V lost 5 bases and J lost 4 bases. The CDR3 extends over 15 amino acids. CDR1 is SGHNT and CDR2 is YENEEA in the germline V gene. Here the CDR3 DNA reads TGTGCCAGCAGCGCCGGGACTAGCGGGTACAATGAGCAGTTCTTC. Translating gives CASSAGTSGYNEQFF.